Presented here are 32 T cell receptor beta chains from one specimen sequenced in a study of CD8 T cells in Susac syndrome. Random hexamers primed reverse transcription of about 0.45 to 1 ug RNA. In TCRdb, the immunoSEQ multiplex PCR reads were re-called with MiXCR into one record per CDR3 protein. This sample has about 150,000 distinct CDR3 sequences, with under 95% found just once. Sample: CD4+ T cells from PBMCs. These receptor sequences come from a human donor with multiple sclerosis.

The chain couples TRBV5-4 to TRBJ1-1; D not certain. The CDR3 loop spans 14 amino acids. Looked up from germline, CDR1 is SGHNT and CDR2 is YYREEE (reference sequence). Deletions cut 2 bases from V and 5 bases from J, with 13 bases between. The CDR3 here is CASSLEMGGTEAFF. The CDR3, as DNA: TGTGCCAGCAGCTTAGAAATGGGAGGGACTGAAGCTTTCTTT.

The chain carries TRBV4-3 and TRBJ1-4; D gene uncertain. This CDR3 has 18 amino acids. Germline V CDR1 and CDR2: LGHNA, YSLEER. V was pared by 4 bases and J by 1 base, with 19 bases between. The CDR3 reads CASSPRPVVGRTNEKLFF. CDR3 nucleotide sequence: TGCGCCAGCAGCCCCCGACCGGTGGTAGGGCGAACTAATGAAAAACTGTTTTTT.

The rearrangement joins TRBV27 to TRBJ1-5, with no clear D. The CDR3 contains 13 residues. Germline lookup yields CDR1 MNHEY and CDR2 SMNVEV (reference sequence). Trimming removed 6 bases from V and 6 bases from J, with 12 bases in between. CDR3 sequence (DNA): TGTGCCAGCAGCTCCCGGGTGGCTCAGCCCCAGCATTTT. Translation gives CASSSRVAQPQHF.

This chain links TRBV10-3 with TRBJ2-7; 12 bases are shared with TRBD2. This CDR3 has 17 amino acids. Unmatched junction bases numbered 8, after V lost 4 bases and J lost 1 base. In germline, CDR1 is ENHRY, CDR2 SYGVKD. The CDR3 here is CAISGTSGVRGSYEQYF. DNA for the CDR3: TGTGCCATCAGTGGGACTAGCGGGGTCCGAGGATCCTACGAGCAGTACTTC.

This chain links TRBV6-1 with TRBJ2-5; 11 bases are shared with TRBD2. This CDR3 contains 18 residues. With V trimmed by 8 bases and J by 9 bases, 23 bases remained unmatched. The germline V gene has CDR1 MNHNS and CDR2 SASEGT. The CDR3 reads CASGRDRRLAGSKGAQYF. The DNA of the CDR3 is TGTGCCAGCGGCCGGGACAGAAGACTAGCGGGATCCAAAGGGGCCCAGTACTTC.

This chain connects TRBV12-3 or TRBV12-4 to TRBJ1-1; D unclear. The V end was cut by 7 bases, the J end by 4 bases, with 13 bases between. The CDR3 covers 13 residues. The CDR3 bases are TGTGCCAGCAACCTTATTGGGAGCACTGAAGCTTTCTTT. Translating it yields CASNLIGSTEAFF.

In this sample, this clonotype turned up a few times. CDR3 amino acids: CASSPGTSGAQETQYF. Here the CDR3 DNA reads TGTGCCAGCAGCCCGGGGACTAGCGGGGCACAAGAGACCCAGTACTTC. This sequence joins TRBV4-2 and TRBJ2-5; 13 positions match TRBD2. Germline CDR1 and CDR2: LGHNA and YNFKEQ. The CDR3 is made up of 16 amino acids. The ends lost 4 bases at V and 2 bases at J; junction bases unmatched: 4.

The chain joins TRBV2 to TRBJ1-5; maybe TRBD1 (5 bases). Trimming pared 2 bases from V and 5 bases from J, leaving 10 bases between. Per germline, CDR1 SNHLY and CDR2 FYNNEI. The CDR3 runs 14 residues. In DNA, the CDR3 is TGTGCCAGCAGTGAAATGCAGGGTGATCAGCCCCAGCATTTT. Its protein product is CASSEMQGDQPQHF.

The chain uses TRBV6-6 and TRBJ2-7, with 8 positions matching TRBD2. The CDR3 consists of 16 residues. CDR1 MNHNY and CDR2 SVGAGI come from the germline V gene (reference sequence). With V trimmed by 6 bases and J by 1 base, 11 bases remained unmatched. CDR3 DNA: TGTGCCAGCAGCCGTTGGACAGCTAGCGGGTCCTACGAGCAGTACTTC. Protein product: CASSRWTASGSYEQYF.

This chain connects TRBV5-1 to TRBJ1-2, with TRBD1 identical over 9 bases. Germline CDR1 is SGHRS and CDR2 is YFSETQ. J gave up 3 bases and V 4 bases, and 4 bases lay outside the gene matches. The CDR3 is 14 amino acids. DNA for the CDR3: TGCGCCAGCAGCCGGCGGACAGGGGACTATGGCTACACCTTC. It codes for CASSRRTGDYGYTF.

The chain couples TRBV28 to TRBJ2-7; 8 nucleotides agree with TRBD1. The CDR3 is 15 residues long. Germline trimming cut 6 bases from V and 3 bases from J; bases unmatched to any gene: 10. In germline, CDR1 is MDHEN, CDR2 SYDVKM. CDR3 in DNA: TGTGCCAGCAGCTTTACCAGGGGGCGCAGCTACGAGCAGTACTTC. This gives the protein CASSFTRGRSYEQYF.

DNA for the CDR3: TGTGCCATCAGGCCGGGACAGGGATACACCGGGGAGCTGTTTTTT. Its translation: CAIRPGQGYTGELFF. The gene calls are TRBV10-3 and TRBJ2-2, with 9 positions matching TRBD1. V was clipped by 6 bases and J by 3 bases; unmatched bases: 5. This CDR3 spans 15 amino acids. The germline gives CDR1 ENHRY, CDR2 SYGVKD.

This clonotype was seen only once. The rearrangement joins TRBV5-1 to TRBJ2-5; 7 positions match TRBD2. The junction had 6 bases not matched to a gene; V was cut back by 2 bases and J by 2 bases. This CDR3 has 15 residues. Germline lookup yields CDR1 SGHRS and CDR2 YFSETQ. Written as DNA, the CDR3 is TGCGCCAGCAGCTTAGCCTCGGGACTACAAGAGACCCAGTACTTC. Residues: CASSLASGLQETQYF.

The chain links TRBV30 to TRBJ2-1; TRBD2 matches 9 bases. Germline assignment: CDR1 GTSNPN and CDR2 SVGIG (reference sequence). There are 19 residues in the CDR3. J was trimmed by 0 bases and V by 5 bases; bases with no gene match: 17. CDR3 sequence (DNA): TGTGCCTGGGGGCGGGGAGCGGGGGGCCAATCCCTCTCCTACAATGAGCAGTTCTTC. Encoded protein: CAWGRGAGGQSLSYNEQFF.

The CDR3 nucleotides are TGTGCCACCAGACCGACTAGCGGGAGAGACAATGAGCAGTTCTTC. This codes for CATRPTSGRDNEQFF. V is TRBV24-1 and J is TRBJ2-1; 12 nucleotides agree with TRBD2. Germline V gene lookup returns CDR1 KGHDR and CDR2 SFDVKD. V was pared by 7 bases and J by 5 bases, with 5 bases of the junction left unmatched. The CDR3 extends over 15 amino acids.

The chain couples TRBV20-1 to TRBJ2-5; 8 bases fit TRBD2. CDR1 is DFQATT, CDR2 SNEGSKA, per germline (reference sequence). The CDR3 runs to 14 residues. V lost 5 bases, J lost 4 bases, and 9 bases stayed unmatched. The chain's CDR3 is CSASGPGGGETQYF. Here the CDR3 DNA reads TGCAGTGCTTCGGGCCCCGGGGGGGGAGAGACCCAGTACTTC.

The CDR3 protein is CATSDATHTQFF. CDR3 DNA sequence: TGTGCCACCAGTGACGCGACCCATACGCAGTTCTTC. The chain has TRBV24-1 and TRBJ2-1, with D uncertain. Germline assignment: CDR1 KGHDR and CDR2 SFDVKD. The CDR3 runs to 12 residues. V lost 4 bases and J 12 bases, leaving 12 bases between the germline ends.

A few counts support this clonotype. The CDR3 sequence: CASSYSWTGLTYEQYF. CDR3 bases: TGTGCCAGCAGTTACTCGTGGACAGGCTTAACCTACGAGCAGTACTTC. V and J are TRBV6-5 and TRBJ2-7; TRBD1 aligns across 7 bases. The CDR3 has 16 amino acids. CDR1 and CDR2 (germline): MNHEY, SVGAGI. J was trimmed by 2 bases and V by 0 bases; bases with no gene match: 7.

This rearrangement joins TRBV27 to TRBJ1-3; D is possibly TRBD1 (5 bases). The CDR3 totals 14 residues. Germline assignment: CDR1 MNHEY and CDR2 SMNVEV (reference sequence). V lost 2 bases and J lost 2, with 7 bases in between. For the CDR3, the DNA is TGTGCCAGCAGTTTAAGGGGAACTGGAAACACCATATATTTT. Protein: CASSLRGTGNTIYF.

The J gene is TRBJ2-5, the V gene TRBV7-2, with D tentatively TRBD1 (6 bases). The CDR3 has 16 residues. The germline V and J ends were trimmed by 1 base and 4 bases, with 16 bases remaining between them. Looked up from germline, CDR1 is SGHTA and CDR2 is FQGNSA. CDR3 bases: TGTGCCAGCAGCTTAGGGGGCAGGGGAAGAGCAGAGACCCAGTACTTC. Translated, it gives CASSLGGRGRAETQYF.

The chain links TRBV5-1 to TRBJ1-2, with a tentative D call TRBD1 (5 bases). Trimming stripped 4 bases from V and 4 bases from J, with 11 bases between. Germline CDR1 and CDR2: SGHRS and YFSETQ. The CDR3 runs to 13 residues. The DNA of the CDR3 is TGCGCCAGCAGCGCTGACAGTTCCTATGGCTACACCTTC. It codes for CASSADSSYGYTF.

The chain is built from TRBV12-3 or TRBV12-4 and TRBJ2-5; TRBD2 aligns across 10 bases. V dropped 3 bases and J dropped 7; count of bases not matched to a gene: 5. The CDR3 contains 14 residues. The CDR3 here is CASSFGTSEGTQYF. DNA for the CDR3: TGTGCCAGCAGTTTTGGGACTAGCGAGGGGACCCAGTACTTC.

The chain has TRBV3-1 and TRBJ1-4; 7 bases match TRBD1. Trimming removed 4 bases from V and 5 bases from J; junction bases left unmatched: 4. This CDR3 has 14 residues. Germline values: CDR1 LGHDT, CDR2 YNNKEL (reference sequence). CDR3 DNA sequence: TGTGCCAGCAGCCCGAACAGGGGCAATGAAAAACTGTTTTTT. Translating it yields CASSPNRGNEKLFF.

The CDR3 bases are TGTGCCAGCAGACCGAGTGGATCTACCGAGCAGTACTTC. Translation gives CASRPSGSTEQYF. This rearrangement joins TRBV14 to TRBJ2-7; D is ambiguous. The CDR3 is 13 amino acids. CDR1 is SGHDN, CDR2 FVKESK, per germline. The V gene lost 6 bases and the J gene lost 6 bases, with 15 bases spanning the gap.

The gene calls are TRBV29-1 and TRBJ2-7; D gene ambiguous. Between the trimmed V and J ends, which lost 5 bases and 2 bases, there was a span of 13 bases. Germline lookup yields CDR1 SQVTM and CDR2 ANQGSEA. The CDR3 consists of 13 residues. CDR3 loop: CSVRTRFTYEQYF. Written as DNA, the CDR3 is TGCAGCGTTAGGACGAGGTTTACCTACGAGCAGTACTTC.

The chain is built from TRBV6-5 and TRBJ2-4, with D possibly being TRBD1 (6 bases). The length of the CDR3 is 15 residues. Germline loops: CDR1 MNHEY, CDR2 SVGAGI. The ends were cut back, 5 bases at V and 9 bases at J, with 20 bases in the middle. The CDR3 region is CASSTARQGLTIQYF. CDR3 in DNA: TGTGCCAGCAGTACTGCCCGGCAGGGGTTGACCATTCAGTACTTC.

The chain recombines TRBV5-1 with TRBJ2-6; possibly TRBD1 for D (6 bases). This CDR3 region has 16 residues. Germline CDR1 reads SGHRS; CDR2 reads YFSETQ. The V and J ends lost 9 bases and 4 bases respectively, with 20 bases between them. The CDR3 loop is CATRPPGQSGANVLTF. The CDR3 coding sequence is TGCGCCACCCGACCACCGGGACAATCAGGGGCCAACGTCCTGACTTTC.

The J gene is TRBJ2-7, the V gene TRBV2; TRBD2 matches at 11 bases. This CDR3 contains 15 residues. With 6 bases clipped from V and 5 bases from J, the junction kept 9 bases outside the gene matches. Germline CDR1 is SNHLY and CDR2 is FYNNEI. The CDR3 DNA follows: TGTGCCAGCAGCGCCCAGACTAGCGGGGATGACGAGCAGTACTTC. Translating gives CASSAQTSGDDEQYF.

The rearrangement joins TRBV30 to TRBJ2-3; 10 nucleotides agree with TRBD2. There are 13 residues in the CDR3. CDR1 and CDR2 from the germline V gene are GTSNPN and SVGIG (reference sequence). V was clipped by 3 bases and J by 8 bases; unmatched bases: 5. The CDR3 sequence is CAWRASGGVTQYF. The CDR3 DNA reads as TGTGCCTGGAGGGCTAGCGGGGGAGTTACGCAGTATTTT.

The chain combines TRBV28 with TRBJ1-2, with a possible D match to TRBD1 (6 bases). The CDR3 spans 13 residues. The V end was cut by 11 bases, the J end by 0 bases, with 13 bases between. Per the germline V gene, CDR1 is MDHEN and CDR2 is SYDVKM. CDR3 sequence (DNA): TGTGCCGCTAACAGGGCCACTAACTATGGCTACACCTTC. This translates into CAANRATNYGYTF.

The chain uses TRBV7-2 and TRBJ1-5; D gene uncertain. The CDR3 loop spans 14 amino acids. The germline V and J ends were trimmed by 1 base and 6 bases, with 10 bases remaining between them. Looked up from germline, CDR1 is SGHTA and CDR2 is FQGNSA. The CDR3 bases are TGTGCCAGCAGCTTAGTAGGGATCGGTCAGCCCCAGCATTTT. This gives the protein CASSLVGIGQPQHF.

The chain is built from TRBV5-1 and TRBJ2-1; 7 nucleotides agree with TRBD2. The junction had 3 bases not matched to a gene; V was cut back by 0 bases and J by 0 bases. Germline lookup yields CDR1 SGHRS and CDR2 YFSETQ. The CDR3 length is 16 residues. CDR3 region: CASSLDGGSSYNEQFF. The DNA for the CDR3 is TGCGCCAGCAGCTTGGACGGGGGGAGCTCCTACAATGAGCAGTTCTTC.